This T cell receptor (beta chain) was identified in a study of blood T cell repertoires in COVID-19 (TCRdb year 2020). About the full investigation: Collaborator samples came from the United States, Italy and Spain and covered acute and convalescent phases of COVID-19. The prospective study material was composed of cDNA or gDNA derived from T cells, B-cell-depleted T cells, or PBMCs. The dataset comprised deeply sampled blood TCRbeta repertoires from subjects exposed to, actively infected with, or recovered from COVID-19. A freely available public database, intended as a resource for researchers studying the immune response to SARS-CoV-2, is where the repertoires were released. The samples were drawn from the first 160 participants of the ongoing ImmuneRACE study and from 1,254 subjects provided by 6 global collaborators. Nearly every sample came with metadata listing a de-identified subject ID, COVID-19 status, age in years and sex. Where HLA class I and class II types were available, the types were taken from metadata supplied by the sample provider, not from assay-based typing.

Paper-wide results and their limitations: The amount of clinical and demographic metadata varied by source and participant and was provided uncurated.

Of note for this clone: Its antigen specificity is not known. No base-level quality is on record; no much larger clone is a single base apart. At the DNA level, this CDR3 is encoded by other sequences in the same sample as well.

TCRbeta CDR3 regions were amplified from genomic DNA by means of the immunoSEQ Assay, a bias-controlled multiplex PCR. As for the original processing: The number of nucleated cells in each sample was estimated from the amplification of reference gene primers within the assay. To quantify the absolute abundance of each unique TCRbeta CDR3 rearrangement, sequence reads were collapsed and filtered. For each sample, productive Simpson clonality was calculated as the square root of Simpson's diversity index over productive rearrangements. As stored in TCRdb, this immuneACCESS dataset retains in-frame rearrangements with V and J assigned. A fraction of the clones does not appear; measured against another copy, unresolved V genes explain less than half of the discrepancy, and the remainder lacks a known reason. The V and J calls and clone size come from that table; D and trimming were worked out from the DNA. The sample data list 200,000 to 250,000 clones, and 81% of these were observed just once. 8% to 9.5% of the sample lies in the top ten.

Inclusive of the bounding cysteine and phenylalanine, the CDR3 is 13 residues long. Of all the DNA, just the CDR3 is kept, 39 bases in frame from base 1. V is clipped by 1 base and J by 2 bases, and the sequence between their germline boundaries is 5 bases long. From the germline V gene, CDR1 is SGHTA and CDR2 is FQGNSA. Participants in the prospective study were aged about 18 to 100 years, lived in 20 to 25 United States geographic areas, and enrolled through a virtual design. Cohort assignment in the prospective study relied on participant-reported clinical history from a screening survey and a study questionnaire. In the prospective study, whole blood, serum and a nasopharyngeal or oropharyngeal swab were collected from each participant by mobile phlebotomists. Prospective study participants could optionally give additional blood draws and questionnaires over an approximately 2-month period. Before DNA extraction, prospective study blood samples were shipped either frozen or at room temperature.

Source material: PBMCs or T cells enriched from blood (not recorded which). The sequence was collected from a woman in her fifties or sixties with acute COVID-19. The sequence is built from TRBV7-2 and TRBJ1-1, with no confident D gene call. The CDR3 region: CASSLGRNTEAFF. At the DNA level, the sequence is TGTGCCAGCAGCTTAGGTAGAAACACTGAAGCTTTCTTT.